This TCR beta chain was obtained from a study of CD8 T cells in ankylosing spondylitis. General study points: Apparently characteristic of ankylosing spondylitis blood was a TCR beta motif (fewer than 10 highly homologous variants).

The table lists this clonotype with many counts. The antigen remains undetermined. TCRdb reanalysed the 5' RACE reads using MiXCR and keeps one entry per CDR3 protein. This table holds hundreds of thousands of distinct CDR3 sequences, roughly 10% found once. This clonotype originated in a male donor with ankylosing spondylitis. The sample was blood, either unsorted or a sorted T cell fraction (not recorded which).

The DNA for the CDR3 is TGTGCCAGCTGGACTAGCGGGACTAATGAGCAGTTCTTC. This codes for CASWTSGTNEQFF. This rearrangement joins TRBV27 to TRBJ2-1; TRBD2 agrees at 12 bases. The CDR3 consists of 13 residues. With 8 bases clipped from V and 7 bases from J, the junction kept 3 bases outside the gene matches. Germline V gene data show CDR1 as MNHEY and CDR2 as SMNVEV (reference sequence).